The clone carrying this T cell receptor beta chain appeared a few times. The sample originates from a study of identical twins. TCRdb re-called the 5' RACE reads with MiXCR, one entry per CDR3 protein. Among about 810,000 distinct CDR3 sequences, 9% to 15% were seen once, and the ten largest hold around 1.5%. These data were likewise used in another study, on yellow fever vaccine responses in identical twins.

The receptor's source is a woman younger than 30 in good health. Sequenced material: PBMCs.

The CDR3 loop is CASTPLGQGNYEQYF. DNA of the CDR3: TGTGCCAGCACCCCCTTGGGACAGGGCAATTACGAGCAGTACTTC. This rearrangement joins TRBV6-1 to TRBJ2-7; 9 bases are shared with TRBD1. V trimming: 7 bases; J trimming: 4 bases; junction bases outside the gene matches: 11. The CDR3 runs to 15 residues. Germline V gene data show CDR1 as MNHNS and CDR2 as SASEGT.